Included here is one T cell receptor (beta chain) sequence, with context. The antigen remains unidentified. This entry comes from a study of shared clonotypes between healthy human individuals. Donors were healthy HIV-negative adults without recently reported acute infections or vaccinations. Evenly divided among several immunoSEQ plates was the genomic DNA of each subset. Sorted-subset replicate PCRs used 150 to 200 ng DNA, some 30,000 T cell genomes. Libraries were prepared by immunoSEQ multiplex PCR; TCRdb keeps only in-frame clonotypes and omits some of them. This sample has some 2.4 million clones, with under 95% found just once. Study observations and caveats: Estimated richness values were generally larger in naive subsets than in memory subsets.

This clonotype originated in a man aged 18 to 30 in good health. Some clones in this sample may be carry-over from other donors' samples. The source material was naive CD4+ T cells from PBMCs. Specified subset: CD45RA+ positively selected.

CDR3 coding DNA: TGTGCCAGCAGCACCGCCGGGACGACAAGTGAGACCCAGTACTTC. It is translated as CASSTAGTTSETQYF. The chain joins TRBV7-2 to TRBJ2-5; D may be TRBD1 or TRBD2 (5 bases each). The V end was cut by 5 bases, the J end by 5 bases, with 18 bases between. CDR3 size: 15 residues. Germline V CDR1 and CDR2: SGHTA, FQGNSA.